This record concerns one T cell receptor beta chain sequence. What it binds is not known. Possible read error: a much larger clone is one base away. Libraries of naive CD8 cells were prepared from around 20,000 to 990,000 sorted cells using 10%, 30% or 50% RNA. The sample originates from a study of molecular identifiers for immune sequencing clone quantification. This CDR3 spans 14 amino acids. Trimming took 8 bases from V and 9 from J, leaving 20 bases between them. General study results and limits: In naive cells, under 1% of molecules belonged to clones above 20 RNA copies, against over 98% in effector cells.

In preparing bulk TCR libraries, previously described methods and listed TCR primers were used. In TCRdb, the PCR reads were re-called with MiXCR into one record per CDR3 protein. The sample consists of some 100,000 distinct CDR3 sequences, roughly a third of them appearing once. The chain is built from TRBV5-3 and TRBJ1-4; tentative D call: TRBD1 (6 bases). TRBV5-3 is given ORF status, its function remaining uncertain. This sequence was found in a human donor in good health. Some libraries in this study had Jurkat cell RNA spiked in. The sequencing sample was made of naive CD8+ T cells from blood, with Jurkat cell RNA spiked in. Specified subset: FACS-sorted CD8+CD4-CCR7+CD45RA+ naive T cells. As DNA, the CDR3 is TGTGCCAGCAGCGACCCCCTCCAGGGGAAAAAACTGTTTTTT. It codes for CASSDPLQGKKLFF.